Included here is one TCR beta chain sequence, with context. Its antigen is still unknown. Base qualities are not recorded, but no much larger clone differs from it by a single base. From the cysteine up to the phenylalanine, the CDR3 has a length of 14 residues. The only DNA kept is the CDR3, 42 bases in frame from the first base. Germline trimming: 6 bases from V, 7 bases from J; junction bases outside gene matches: 9. CDR1 and CDR2 are drawn from the germline V gene: MNHEY, SVGEGT. These data are taken from a study (dated by TCRdb to the mid-2010s). General notes on the study: The study tested whether tumor-infiltrating Tregs in breast cancer are recruited from blood Tregs or converted in situ from other CD4+ T cell subsets. The investigation overall reported the following: The larger-cohort validation was restricted to a single TCR beta V-J rearrangement rather than whole repertoires. In terms of TCR gene usage, tumor memory CD4+ T cells clustered together with blood and lymph node memory CD4+ cells, as well as with lymph node naive CD4+ cells. The TCR alpha and beta sequences of tumor-infiltrating Tregs showed the greatest overlap with tumor naive CD4+ T cells, followed by blood naive CD4+ T cells.

Amplification of full-length TCR variable regions was done by 5' RACE PCR using constant-region reverse primers, and this step was followed by semi-nested PCR with Nested Universal Primer A. The ReliaPrep RNA Cell Miniprep System was used to extract total RNA, which was then reverse transcribed into 5'RACE-ready cDNA with the SMARTer RACE 5'/3' Kit. Full-length TCR alpha and beta libraries were barcoded with multiplex adaptors and sequenced on an Illumina MiSeq. The study's processing was this. For each of nine subset-tissue groups, sequencing data from the five patients were pooled, and the groups were compared by unsupervised clustering of TCR gene usage. The Morisita-Horn index, with shared sequences weighted by their contribution to each repertoire, was used to calculate repertoire similarity. The public sequencing data were trimmed at Q25 with fastp and processed into clonotypes with MiXCR by TCRdb, which kept only in-frame beta chains. Rows with one shared CDR3 protein collapse into an entry with the most common genes and DNA. The V and J calls were determined by TCRdb, not by the authors. This sample comprises roughly 56,000 distinct CDR3 sequences, almost 30% of them detected only once. The top ten hold approximately 2.2% of the sample.

The Miltenyi Naive CD4+ T Cell Isolation kit was used to purify naive CD4+ T cells, and CD25 microbeads were used to remove Tregs. Tregs, naive and memory CD4+ T cells from tumor, blood and ipsilateral draining lymph nodes of five breast cancer patients underwent full-length TCR alpha and beta sequencing. Tumor tissue, along with lymph nodes from ipsilateral axillary dissection, was perfused with PBS, minced, and then digested using collagenase I and hyaluronidase. A purity exceeding 90% was confirmed by FACS for the sorted cell populations. This receptor was identified in a female donor with breast cancer. The V gene is TRBV6-2 or TRBV6-3 and the J gene is TRBJ2-1; the central 7 bases match TRBD1. Input material: tumor-infiltrating naive CD4+ T cells sorted from the breast tumor. This specimen's cell subset or site label, interpreted: naive CD4+ T cells, CD4+CD45RA+CD25-. The nucleotides are TGTGCCAGCAGCTTACAGGGGCAGATAAATGAGCAGTTCTTC. Its coded protein is CASSLQGQINEQFF.